The next 8 T cell receptor beta chains were all read from a single sample in a study of CD8 T cells in ankylosing spondylitis. Study findings and constraints: In ankylosing spondylitis blood, a motif of roughly eight highly homologous TCR beta variants appeared characteristic.

Each CDR3 protein gets one entry after TCRdb re-called the 5' RACE reads with MiXCR. Among about 460,000 distinct CDR3 sequences listed, roughly 5% were seen once. These receptors' antigens are unknown. Sequenced: blood, either unsorted or a sorted T cell fraction (not recorded which). These TCRs come from a male donor with ankylosing spondylitis.

This clonotype was observed many times. V is TRBV5-1 and J is TRBJ2-7; possibly TRBD1 for D (6 bases). Trimming took off 5 bases at V and 3 bases at J, with 12 bases between the two ends. CDR1 and CDR2 from the germline V gene are SGHRS and YFSETQ. The CDR3 covers 13 residues. In nucleotides, the CDR3 is TGCGCCAGCAGGCCCACAGGGAACTACGAGCAGTACTTC. Its translation is CASRPTGNYEQYF.

The chain recombines TRBV28 with TRBJ2-6, with a weak D call TRBD1 (5 bases). The germline CDR1 and CDR2 sequences are MDHEN and SYDVKM. V shed 6 bases and J shed 4 bases, with 13 bases lying between them. The CDR3 loop spans 15 amino acids. This chain's CDR3 is CASSPPGQGANVLTF. DNA of the CDR3: TGTGCCAGCAGCCCCCCAGGGCAAGGGGCCAACGTCCTGACTTTC.

In this sample, this clonotype turned up many times. The J gene is TRBJ2-5, the V gene TRBV4-1, with TRBD1 identical over 7 bases. Germline loops: CDR1 MGHRA, CDR2 YSYEKL. V trimming: 2 bases; J trimming: 4 bases; junction bases outside the gene matches: 7. The CDR3 extends over 15 amino acids. This CDR3 reads CASSQPDRDAETQYF. The CDR3 nucleotides read TGCGCCAGCAGCCAACCTGACAGGGACGCAGAGACCCAGTACTTC.

This clonotype showed up many times. The chain recombines TRBV12-3 or TRBV12-4 with TRBJ1-1; D call uncertain. V was shortened by 3 bases and J by 0 bases, with 8 bases between the two germline ends. The CDR3 has 14 amino acids. In DNA form, the CDR3 reads TGTGCCAGCAGTTTCGCAGGAGTGAACACTGAAGCTTTCTTT. The encoded protein is CASSFAGVNTEAFF.

There are many counts of this clonotype. The rearrangement joins TRBV10-3 to TRBJ1-6; the D is unclear. CDR3 size: 15 residues. Germline V gene sequence: CDR1 ENHRY, CDR2 SYGVKD. V was shortened by 4 bases and J by 5 bases, with 12 bases between the two germline ends. CDR3 DNA sequence: TGTGCCATCAGTGCCCAGACTGCCGATAATTCACCCCTCCACTTT. It specifies CAISAQTADNSPLHF.

This clonotype was found many times. The CDR3 spells CASRRDRGPLYQETQYF. The CDR3 DNA reads TGTGCCAGCAGGAGGGACAGGGGCCCCCTGTACCAAGAGACCCAGTACTTC. The chain joins TRBV27 to TRBJ2-5; 10 bases are a match to TRBD1. This CDR3 contains 17 residues. CDR1 is MNHEY, CDR2 SMNVEV, per germline (reference sequence). The V and J ends lost 6 bases and 0 bases, in that order; junction bases with no gene match: 10.

The table lists this clonotype with a few counts. The chain couples TRBV11-1 to TRBJ2-5; no clear D gene. V was clipped by 1 base and J by 0 bases, with 18 bases between them. The CDR3 extends over 18 amino acids. The V gene's germline CDR1 is SGHAT and CDR2 FQDESV (reference sequence). Here the CDR3 DNA reads TGTGCCAGCAGCTTAGTTCGGTCCAGCAATCAGTACCAAGAGACCCAGTACTTC. It specifies CASSLVRSSNQYQETQYF.

This clonotype was found many times. The V call is TRBV5-5, the J call TRBJ2-1, with D hard to call. The CDR3 is made up of 13 amino acids. Germline V gene data show CDR1 as SGHKS and CDR2 as YYEKEE (reference sequence). V lost 4 bases and J lost 3, with 8 bases in between. The CDR3 loop is CASSGGNYNEQFF. The CDR3 region has the DNA TGTGCCAGCAGCGGTGGCAACTACAATGAGCAGTTCTTC.